This T cell receptor (beta chain) came from a study of OX40 agonist ivuxolimab in advanced cancers. Study background: The drug used for patients, ivuxolimab, was an agonistic anti-OX40 (CD134) antibody. Eligibility admitted prior anti-PD-1, anti-PD-L1 or anti-CTLA-4 therapy; 40% had some.

Study findings and constraints: Expanded peripheral T-cell antigen specificity went undetermined. The study observed clonal expansion of CD4+ and CD8+ blood T cells by week 6 at 0.1 to 3.0 mg/kg.

Deletions cut 11 bases from V and 0 bases from J, with 13 bases between. This CDR3 spans 13 amino acids. Germline CDR1 is ENHRY and CDR2 is SYGVKD. Here immunoSEQ multiplex PCR was the method, and the copy in TCRdb shows in-frame clones only, minus some. The sample holds 35,000 to 55,000 clones, roughly four fifths seen once. In the case of this clone: What it binds is not known.

The sequences come from CD4+ or CD8+ T cells sorted from blood, collected in a trial of the OX40 agonist ivuxolimab. This TCR derives from an adult with an advanced solid tumor such as melanoma, head and neck, liver or kidney cancer. The V gene is TRBV10-3, the J gene TRBJ2-5, with D unresolved. This CDR3 is CAVRDWYQETQYF. The CDR3 DNA is TGTGCCGTTAGAGACTGGTACCAAGAGACCCAGTACTTC.